The 15 T cell receptor beta chains below were found in one sample sequenced in a study of blood T cell repertoires in COVID-19. Repertoires were generated with immunoSEQ multiplex PCR, while TCRdb's copy carries only in-frame clones and drops some. The sample has tens of thousands of clones, about four fifths seen once. The sequenced sample was peripheral blood. The receptors originated from a man in his 60s with acute or convalescent COVID-19.

V and J are TRBV7-2 and TRBJ1-4; D is uncertain. The CDR3 is 14 residues long. The germline CDR1 and CDR2 sequences are SGHTA and FQGNSA. V dropped 5 bases and J dropped 2 bases, with 9 bases sitting between them. CDR3 loop: CASSPRVTNEKLFF. Here the CDR3 DNA reads TGTGCCAGCAGCCCACGGGTTACTAATGAAAAACTGTTTTTT.

The V call is TRBV27, the J call TRBJ1-1; 10 bases match TRBD1. Trimming at V came to 4 bases and at J to 5 bases, leaving 10 bases not matched to a gene. Germline CDR1 and CDR2: MNHEY and SMNVEV (reference sequence). CDR3 length equals 16 residues. CDR3 region: CASSSPGTGVGTEAFF. In nucleotides, the CDR3 is TGTGCCAGCAGTTCCCCCGGGACAGGGGTCGGGACTGAAGCTTTCTTT.

The rearrangement links TRBV4-3 to TRBJ1-1; D may be TRBD1 (5 bases). CDR3 length: 14 residues. Germline CDR1 LGHNA, CDR2 YSLEER. Trimming stripped 1 base from V and 3 bases from J, with 9 bases between. CDR3 amino acids: CASSQATVYTEAFF. CDR3 bases: TGCGCCAGCAGCCAAGCGACAGTTTACACTGAAGCTTTCTTT.

J is TRBJ2-5 and V is TRBV11-2, with D maybe TRBD1 (5 bases). The CDR3 consists of 13 residues. The germline V and J ends were trimmed by 8 bases and 1 base, with 11 bases remaining between them. Germline V CDR1 and CDR2: SGHAT, FQNNGV. The CDR3 DNA sequence: TGTGCCAGCGGACGACAGCCCCAAGAGACCCAGTACTTC. This translates into CASGRQPQETQYF.

This clone was found a few times. The chain employs TRBV3-1 (or the pseudogene TRBV3-2) and TRBJ2-4; D remains ambiguous. V was cut by 1 base and J by 0 bases, with 7 bases left in between. Germline assignment: CDR1 LGHDT and CDR2 YNNKEL (reference sequence). This CDR3 comprises 15 residues. This CDR3 is CASSQVYGAKNIQYF. In DNA, the CDR3 is TGTGCCAGCAGCCAAGTATACGGAGCCAAAAACATTCAGTACTTC.

J is TRBJ1-5 and V is TRBV7-8; no clear D. Trimming stripped 5 bases from V and 4 bases from J, with 15 bases between. Germline CDR1 SGHVS, CDR2 FQNEAQ. The CDR3 runs to 15 residues. CDR3 protein: CASSRERLGNQPQHF. The CDR3 DNA reads TGTGCCAGCAGCAGGGAGAGGCTGGGGAATCAGCCCCAGCATTTT.

This sequence joins TRBV19 and TRBJ1-2, with TRBD1 matching over 9 bases. J was trimmed by 4 bases and V by 4 bases; bases with no gene match: 7. From germline, CDR1 is LNHDA and CDR2 SQIVND (reference sequence). The CDR3 consists of 15 residues. This CDR3 is CASSRWTGERYGYTF. CDR3 bases: TGTGCCAGTAGTAGGTGGACAGGGGAACGCTATGGCTACACCTTC.

The rearrangement uses TRBV7-2 and TRBJ1-2; tentative D call: TRBD1 (6 bases). Trimming removed 0 bases from V and 4 bases from J, with 15 bases in between. Germline lookup yields CDR1 SGHTA and CDR2 FQGNSA. The CDR3 is 16 residues long. The CDR3 region has the DNA TGTGCCAGCAGCTTAGCAGGGGGACAACGGCTCTATGGCTACACCTTC. Amino acids: CASSLAGGQRLYGYTF.

J is TRBJ2-7 and V is TRBV15, with 9 bases aligning to TRBD1. J was trimmed by 6 bases and V by 0 bases; bases with no gene match: 12. This CDR3 has 17 residues. Germline-derived CDR1 and CDR2 are LNHNV and YYDKDF (reference sequence). The CDR3 DNA reads TGTGCCACCAGCAGAGATCCCCCCGGGACAGGGAGAGGCGAGCAGTACTTC. Translation: CATSRDPPGTGRGEQYF.

This clone was observed once. The chain uses TRBV5-4 and TRBJ1-4; D may be TRBD1 (5 bases). The CDR3 extends over 13 amino acids. Germline loops: CDR1 SGHNT, CDR2 YYREEE (reference sequence). V gave up 4 bases and J gave up 5 bases, with 9 bases separating them. This chain's CDR3 is CASSLDTNEKLFF. The CDR3, as DNA: TGTGCCAGCAGCCTGGACACCAATGAAAAACTGTTTTTT.

The V call is TRBV18, the J call TRBJ2-1; 11 bases align to TRBD2. The CDR3 is 15 residues long. In germline, CDR1 is KGHSH, CDR2 LQKENI. After removal of 2 bases from V and 9 bases from J, the junction contained 6 bases not matched to a gene. The CDR3 here is CASSPETSGDFEQFF. For the CDR3, the DNA is TGTGCCAGCTCACCAGAGACTAGCGGGGATTTTGAGCAGTTCTTC. Full variable domain (missing parts from reference TRBV18 and TRBJ2-1): NAGVMQNPRHLVRRRGQEARLRCSPMKGHSHVYWYRQLPEEGLKFMVYLQKENIIDESGMPKERFSAEFPKEGPSILRIQQVVRGDSAAYFCASSPETSGDFEQFFGPGTRLTVL.

This clone showed up just a few times. V is TRBV6-5 and J is TRBJ1-6; D unresolved. Germline V gene data show CDR1 as MNHEY and CDR2 as SVGAGI. The germline V and J ends were trimmed by 8 bases and 0 bases, with 11 bases remaining between them. The CDR3 has 15 amino acids. CDR3 sequence (DNA): TGTGCCAGCGGGCGGGGTTCCTCCTATAATTCACCCCTCCACTTT. Its translation: CASGRGSSYNSPLHF.

In this sample, this clone turned up a few times. The chain joins TRBV7-3 to TRBJ2-1, with TRBD2 matching over 10 bases. This CDR3 has 15 residues. V was pared by 2 bases and J by 9 bases, with 7 bases of the junction left unmatched. Germline V gene data show CDR1 as SGHTA and CDR2 as FQGTGA. The CDR3 nucleotides read TGTGCCAGCAGCTTATCTTCTAGCGGGAGCTTTGAGCAGTTCTTC. Translated, it gives CASSLSSSGSFEQFF.

J is TRBJ2-7 and V is TRBV6-5, with D perhaps matching TRBD2 (6 bases). Trimming cost V 2 bases and J 0 bases, with 8 bases left between them. From germline, CDR1 is MNHEY and CDR2 SVGAGI. The CDR3 is made up of 14 amino acids. The CDR3 DNA follows: TGTGCCAGCAGTTACGCGGGACCCTCCTACGAGCAGTACTTC. It encodes CASSYAGPSYEQYF.

Here the CDR3 reads CASSLGQGGSYSNQPQHF. CDR3 coding DNA: TGTGCCAGCAGCCTAGGACAGGGGGGCTCTTATAGCAATCAGCCCCAGCATTTT. V gene TRBV11-2 combines with J gene TRBJ1-5; 10 nucleotides line up with TRBD1. J gave up 0 bases and V 5 bases, and 10 bases lay outside the gene matches. CDR3 length: 18 amino acids. Germline-derived CDR1 and CDR2 are SGHAT and FQNNGV.